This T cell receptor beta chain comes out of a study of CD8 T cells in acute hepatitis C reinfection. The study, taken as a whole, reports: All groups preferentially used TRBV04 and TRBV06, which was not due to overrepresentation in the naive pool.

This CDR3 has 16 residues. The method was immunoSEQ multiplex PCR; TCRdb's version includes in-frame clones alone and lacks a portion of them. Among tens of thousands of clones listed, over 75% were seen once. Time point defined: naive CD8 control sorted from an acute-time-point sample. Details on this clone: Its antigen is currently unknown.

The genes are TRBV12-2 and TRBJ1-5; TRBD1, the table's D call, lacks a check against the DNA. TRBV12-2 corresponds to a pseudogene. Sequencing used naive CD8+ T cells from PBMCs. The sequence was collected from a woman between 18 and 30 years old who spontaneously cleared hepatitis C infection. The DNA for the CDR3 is TGTGCAAGTCGCTTACCCACAGGGGGAGGGAATCAGCCCCAGCATTTT. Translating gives CASRLPTGGGNQPQHF.